What follows is one T cell receptor (beta chain) and its context. Its target is unknown. The CDR3 runs 16 residues. The germline V gene has CDR1 SGHDN and CDR2 FVKESK. V gave up 3 bases and J gave up 1 base; unmatched junction bases: 5. Some clones are missing from TCRdb's copy, which holds only in-frame ones; the method was immunoSEQ multiplex PCR. The sample lists 75,000 to 80,000 clones; around 85% were seen once. Time point of the sample: week 23, last vaccination. One vaccine dose held 300 ug of mutant IDH1 20-mer peptide and came with topical imiquimod. The sample belongs to a study of a mutant IDH1 vaccine in newly diagnosed glioma. For the study at large: Eight vaccinations reached patients in weeks 1, 3, 5, 7, 11, 15, 19 and 23. Vaccination followed radiotherapy alone by 4-6 weeks, or accompanied temozolomide cycles. Those enrolled had earlier been treated with radiotherapy, temozolomide, or both, mostly both.

This clonotype was sampled from a woman aged 45-65 years with glioma. The chain is built from TRBV14 and TRBJ2-7; 11 bases are shared with TRBD1. Sequenced material: PBMCs, taken from a glioma patient whose treatment included an IDH1 peptide vaccine. CDR3 sequence (DNA): TGTGCCAGCAGCCACCCGGACAGGGGGCAGTCCTACGAGCAGTACTTC. It translates to CASSHPDRGQSYEQYF.